Listed here are 27 T cell receptor beta chains from one sample, sequenced in a study of control samples from healthy donors and cancer patients (dated by TCRdb to 2020 to 2021). Receptor amplification or capture employed the immunoSEQ multiplex PCR assay. The immuneACCESS repertoire file appears here via TCRdb, limited to in-frame rearrangements. These files lack a portion of the clones; in checked studies, under half of the deficit traces to unresolved V genes, and the cause of the others is not known. The sample table contains about 80,000 clones; only one count was recorded for 91% of them. In total, the top ten clones hold roughly 18% of the sample. Sequences were obtained from blood. These receptors originate from a man aged 45-65 years in good health.

The rearrangement uses TRBV6-2 or TRBV6-3 and TRBJ1-6, with 8 bases matching TRBD1. Per the germline V gene, CDR1 is MNHEY and CDR2 is SVGEGT. V lost 4 bases to trimming and J lost 7 bases; unmatched junction nucleotides: 9. There are 16 residues in the CDR3. The CDR3 DNA follows: TGTGCCAGCAGTTCTGGGGACAGGCCAACAAATTCACCCCTCCACTTT. Translated: CASSSGDRPTNSPLHF.

This chain links TRBV2 with TRBJ2-7; D possibly matches TRBD1 or TRBD2 (5 bases each). Germline CDR1 reads SNHLY; CDR2 reads FYNNEI. V was shortened by 7 bases and J by 0 bases, with 10 bases between the two germline ends. This CDR3 spans 13 amino acids. The CDR3 loop reads CASKGTHSYEQYF. The CDR3 DNA is TGTGCCAGCAAAGGGACCCACTCCTACGAGCAGTACTTC.

The V and J genes are TRBV18 and TRBJ1-2, with D perhaps TRBD1 (5 bases). The CDR3 is made up of 16 amino acids. Trimming removed 0 bases at V and 7 bases at J, with 18 bases between. Germline loops: CDR1 KGHSH, CDR2 LQKENI. CDR3 residues: CASSPPSPGQGSGYTF. The CDR3 nucleotides are TGTGCCAGCTCACCACCTTCACCGGGCCAGGGAAGTGGCTACACCTTC.

The chain couples TRBV6-5 to TRBJ1-5, with TRBD1 matching over 7 bases. Germline CDR1 and CDR2: MNHEY and SVGAGI. The CDR3 loop spans 13 amino acids. Unmatched junction bases numbered 4, after V lost 6 bases and J lost 5 bases. For the CDR3, the DNA is TGTGCCAGCAGCGGGCAGGGGGATCAGCCCCAGCATTTT. Translated, it gives CASSGQGDQPQHF.

Only one count was recorded for this clone. This chain links TRBV7-2 with TRBJ1-5; no reliable D call. Germline-derived CDR1 and CDR2 are SGHTA and FQGNSA. The V end lost 1 base, the J end lost 4 bases, and 17 bases lay between the germline ends. CDR3 length: 17 residues. For the CDR3, the DNA is TGTGCCAGCAGCTTAGGGAGTGGTAGGACGGCAAATCAGCCCCAGCATTTT. This sequence encodes CASSLGSGRTANQPQHF.

The V call is TRBV29-1, the J call TRBJ2-1, with a possible D match to TRBD2 (6 bases). This CDR3 has 12 residues. Trimming left V 7 bases short and J 5 bases short, with 12 bases between. Germline values: CDR1 SQVTM, CDR2 ANQGSEA. The CDR3 protein is CSAAPGDNEQFF. CDR3 sequence (DNA): TGCAGCGCGGCCCCGGGGGACAATGAGCAGTTCTTC.

This rearrangement joins TRBV28 to TRBJ1-6, with TRBD1 as a possible D gene (5 bases). Trimming left V 6 bases short and J 7 bases short, with 7 bases between. Germline CDR1 MDHEN, CDR2 SYDVKM. The CDR3 contains 12 residues. This CDR3 is CASSRQNSPLHF. The CDR3 DNA reads as TGTGCCAGCAGCAGACAGAATTCACCCCTCCACTTT.

The chain carries TRBV7-2 and TRBJ2-3, with D perhaps matching TRBD1 or TRBD2 (5 bases each). The CDR3 runs to 14 residues. Trimming removed 3 bases at V and 2 bases at J, with 9 bases between. CDR1 SGHTA and CDR2 FQGNSA come from the germline V gene. CDR3 nucleotide sequence: TGTGCCAGCAGCTTGGGGGTCCCCACAGATACGCAGTATTTT. Amino acids: CASSLGVPTDTQYF.

The chain uses TRBV5-6 and TRBJ2-7; 7 bases are a match to TRBD1. J was trimmed by 0 bases and V by 6 bases; bases with no gene match: 6. This CDR3 comprises 14 residues. Germline-derived CDR1 and CDR2 are SGHDT and YYEEEE. The CDR3 region has the DNA TGTGCCAGCACCGACAGGGCTAGCTCCTACGAGCAGTACTTC. This sequence encodes CASTDRASSYEQYF.

The gene calls are TRBV9 and TRBJ2-5; 11 bases agree with TRBD1. The CDR3 has 17 amino acids. J lost 5 bases, V lost 1 base, and 10 bases had no gene match. The germline gives CDR1 SGDLS, CDR2 YYNGEE. The CDR3 DNA is TGTGCCAGCAGCGTAAGTTTTCGGACAGGGGGCGCGGAGACCCAGTACTTC. Its protein is CASSVSFRTGGAETQYF.

The chain recombines TRBV5-1 with TRBJ1-1, with TRBD1 as a possible D gene (5 bases). V was clipped by 0 bases and J by 6 bases, with 18 bases between them. Germline loops: CDR1 SGHRS, CDR2 YFSETQ. This CDR3 is 16 amino acids long. The CDR3 nucleotides are TGCGCCAGCAGCTTGGTACAGGCAATCCGGCACTCTGAAGCTTTCTTT. It yields the protein CASSLVQAIRHSEAFF.

In its sample, this clone was seen once. The chain employs TRBV27 and TRBJ2-7; D is perhaps TRBD1 or TRBD2 (6 bases each). The CDR3 is 14 amino acids. Germline V gene sequence: CDR1 MNHEY, CDR2 SMNVEV (reference sequence). The V gene lost 5 bases and the J gene lost 0 bases, with 11 bases spanning the gap. CDR3 DNA sequence: TGTGCCAGCAGTGGAAGGGGGGACTCCTACGAGCAGTACTTC. Amino acids: CASSGRGDSYEQYF.

In its sample, this clone was seen once. The DNA for the CDR3 is TGTGCCAGCAGCCCTGGACTGAAACTGTTTTTT. Its translation is CASSPGLKLFF. The chain carries TRBV7-9 and TRBJ1-4; unclear D gene. Germline lookup yields CDR1 SEHNR and CDR2 FQNEAQ (reference sequence). The CDR3 is 11 residues long. V was cut by 5 bases and J by 11 bases, with 9 bases left in between.

J is TRBJ2-7 and V is TRBV4-1; a possible D gene is TRBD2 (6 bases). V lost 3 bases, J lost 7 bases, and 19 bases lay in between. Germline lookup yields CDR1 MGHRA and CDR2 YSYEKL. This CDR3 is built from 15 residues. The CDR3 DNA sequence: TGCGCCAGCAGCCATAACGCAGGGACTGTCTGGGAGCAGTACTTC. This codes for CASSHNAGTVWEQYF.

The gene calls are TRBV7-9 and TRBJ2-3, with unresolved D. V was pared by 5 bases and J by 9 bases, with 6 bases between. The length of the CDR3 is 10 residues. Germline lookup yields CDR1 SEHNR and CDR2 FQNEAQ (reference sequence). CDR3 region: CASSQETQYF. The CDR3 region has the DNA TGTGCCAGCAGCCAAGAGACGCAGTATTTT.

This chain links TRBV18 with TRBJ1-6, with no clear D. Germline loops: CDR1 KGHSH, CDR2 LQKENI. The CDR3 has 14 amino acids. Trimming removed 5 bases from V and 8 bases from J, with 13 bases in between. CDR3: CASSAGPSDSPLHF. CDR3 DNA sequence: TGTGCCAGCTCAGCCGGGCCCTCTGATTCACCCCTCCACTTT.

Of note for this clone: At one boundary the junction diverges from the germline segment, which might be a read error. The CDR3 region has the DNA TGTGCCAGCACCCTGGGGGCGGACACAGAAGCTTTCTTT. This sequence encodes CASTLGADTEAFF. The J gene is TRBJ1-1, the V gene TRBV6-5; a weak D match, TRBD1 (6 bases). This CDR3 contains 13 residues. The germline V gene encodes CDR1 MNHEY and CDR2 SVGAGI.

In its sample, this clone was seen once. The rearrangement links TRBV2 to TRBJ1-1; perhaps TRBD1 as D (5 bases). The CDR3 is 13 amino acids. CDR1 is SNHLY and CDR2 is FYNNEI in the germline V gene. The V end was cut by 7 bases, the J end by 0 bases, with 9 bases between. CDR3 sequence reads: CASKAGMNTEAFF. CDR3 nucleotides: TGTGCCAGCAAGGCAGGGATGAACACTGAAGCTTTCTTT. The whole variable domain, filled in from reference TRBV2 and TRBJ1-1, reads EPEVTQTPSHQVTQMGQEVILRCVPISNHLYFYWYRQILGQKVEFLVSFYNNEISEKSEIFDDQFSVERPDGSNFTLKIRSTKLEDSAMYFCASKAGMNTEAFFGQGTRLTVV.

V is TRBV18 and J is TRBJ1-2; D not certain. V was cut by 0 bases and J by 3 bases, with 5 bases left in between. Per germline, CDR1 KGHSH and CDR2 LQKENI. The CDR3 loop spans 13 amino acids. This chain's CDR3 is CASSPPNDYGYTF. The CDR3, as DNA: TGTGCCAGCTCACCACCCAACGACTATGGCTACACCTTC.

The chain employs TRBV27 and TRBJ2-2; 8 bases fit TRBD2. Germline V lookup: CDR1 MNHEY, CDR2 SMNVEV (reference sequence). The CDR3 loop spans 16 amino acids. With V trimmed by 3 bases and J by 0 bases, 3 bases remained unmatched. The chain's CDR3 is CASSFGGGTNTGELFF. DNA of the CDR3: TGTGCCAGCAGTTTCGGGGGGGGAACGAACACCGGGGAGCTGTTTTTT.

The chain links TRBV3-1 (or the pseudogene TRBV3-2) to TRBJ1-1, with D possibly being TRBD1 (5 bases). CDR3 size: 11 residues. The germline V gene encodes CDR1 LGHDT and CDR2 YNNKEL (reference sequence). The germline V and J ends were trimmed by 4 bases and 7 bases, with 7 bases remaining between them. The CDR3 region is CASSRDGEAFF. The DNA of the CDR3 is TGTGCCAGCAGCCGGGACGGTGAAGCTTTCTTT.

V and J are TRBV3-1 (or the pseudogene TRBV3-2) and TRBJ1-5; D remains ambiguous. CDR1 LGHDT and CDR2 YNNKEL come from the germline V gene (reference sequence). V was cut by 1 base and J by 7 bases, with 8 bases left in between. The CDR3 is 13 amino acids. The CDR3: CASSQGRRQPQHF. CDR3 nucleotide sequence: TGTGCCAGCAGCCAAGGACGAAGGCAGCCCCAGCATTTT.

V usage is TRBV30 and J usage is TRBJ1-1; unclear D gene. Germline V gene data show CDR1 as GTSNPN and CDR2 as SVGIG (reference sequence). Trimming left V 7 bases short and J 3 bases short, with 9 bases between. The length of the CDR3 is 11 residues. The CDR3 reads CASNRDTEAFF. The CDR3 nucleotides read TGTGCCTCGAATCGGGACACTGAAGCTTTCTTT.

This clone was observed once. The V call is TRBV19, the J call TRBJ1-5; 7 bases agree with TRBD1. Germline V gene lookup returns CDR1 LNHDA and CDR2 SQIVND (reference sequence). V lost 4 bases and J lost 3; bases outside the gene matches: 9. The CDR3 runs 16 residues. The CDR3 bases are TGTGCCAGTAGTAGACAGGGTAGGCCTTTCAATCAGCCCCAGCATTTT. It encodes CASSRQGRPFNQPQHF.

The chain links TRBV27 to TRBJ2-1; possible D gene TRBD1, 6 bases. CDR3 length: 14 amino acids. The germline CDR1 and CDR2 sequences are MNHEY and SMNVEV (reference sequence). Between the trimmed V and J ends, which lost 7 bases and 9 bases, there was a span of 19 bases. DNA of the CDR3: TGTGCCAGCATTCACAGGGTTGGGATTGCTGAGCAGTTCTTC. This gives the protein CASIHRVGIAEQFF.

V gene TRBV10-3 combines with J gene TRBJ2-2; 7 positions match TRBD1. The CDR3 runs 14 residues. V shed 4 bases, J shed 4 bases, and the junction held 3 bases outside the gene matches. Per germline, CDR1 ENHRY and CDR2 SYGVKD. The CDR3 DNA is TGTGCCATCAGTGGGGGGACAGTCACCGGGGAGCTGTTTTTT. This sequence encodes CAISGGTVTGELFF.

This clone was seen just once. The genes are TRBV6-1 and TRBJ1-3; unclear D gene. This CDR3 is 16 amino acids long. Per the germline V gene, CDR1 is MNHNS and CDR2 is SASEGT. V lost 2 bases and J 0 bases, leaving 11 bases between the germline ends. CDR3 sequence reads: CASSELGSFSGNTIYF. CDR3 nucleotides: TGTGCCAGCAGTGAATTGGGCAGCTTCTCTGGAAACACCATATATTTT.